The clone carrying this T cell receptor beta chain was seen a handful of times. Unique molecular identifiers were incorporated when the TCRbeta library was constructed. TCRdb passed the PCR reads through MiXCR, listing each CDR3 protein once. The sample shows some 340,000 distinct CDR3 sequences, 10% of them seen only once. This specimen belongs to a study of T-cell reconstitution after alpha-beta-depleted transplantation in children. The V end was cut by 0 bases, the J end by 2 bases, with 15 bases between. The germline gives CDR1 SGHTA, CDR2 FQGNSA. This CDR3 is built from 17 residues. This rearrangement joins TRBV7-2 to TRBJ2-3, with D perhaps matching TRBD2 (5 bases). This sequence originates from a human donor who donated a stem cell graft to a child with acute lymphoblastic leukemia. This specimen was PBMCs from the stem cell graft donor, taken from the stem cell graft. The chain's CDR3 is CASSLAGCGHDTDTQYF. The CDR3 nucleotides are TGTGCCAGCAGCTTAGCGGGCTGCGGGCACGACACAGATACGCAGTATTTT.